This is a list of T cell receptor beta chains from one sample in a study of blood T cell repertoires in COVID-19. Repertoires were generated with immunoSEQ multiplex PCR, while TCRdb's copy carries only in-frame clones and drops some. Here the sample spans around 250,000 clones, 80% to 85% being singletons. The sequencing input was PBMCs or T cells enriched from blood (not recorded which). Source of these receptors: a man aged 50-59 years who had recovered from COVID-19. The CDR3 runs from the conserved cysteine through the conserved F or W. Fields, in order: clone size, D gene, J gene, V gene, CDR3 protein, CDR3 DNA. The D gene is left open where the match is weak. Expanded clones are given a class, and other clones once, few, many or no size at all.

size: .
D: TRBD1
J: TRBJ1-6
V: TRBV5-1
CDR3: CASGDPGQNSPLHF
DNA: TGCGCCAGCGGTGACCCGGGACAGAATTCACCCCTCCACTTT

size: .
D: TRBD2
J: TRBJ2-2
V: TRBV19
CDR3: CASSREGVGNTGELFF
DNA: TGTGCCAGTAGTAGGGAGGGTGTGGGGAACACCGGGGAGCTGTTTTTT

size: .
D: .
J: TRBJ1-1
V: TRBV5-1
CDR3: CASSPAGREAFF
DNA: TGCGCCAGCAGCCCCGCGGGGAGGGAAGCTTTCTTT

size: .
D: .
J: TRBJ2-1
V: TRBV13
CDR3: CASSLEQGIGNEQFF
DNA: TGTGCCAGCAGCTTAGAACAGGGTATTGGAAATGAGCAGTTCTTC

size: .
D: .
J: TRBJ2-3
V: TRBV21-1
CDR3: CASSKGFPPSGGTTDTQYF
DNA: TGTGCCAGCAGCAAAGGATTCCCTCCTAGCGGGGGAACCACAGATACGCAGTATTTT

size: few
D: TRBD2
J: TRBJ2-2
V: TRBV5-4
CDR3: CASSPRGGLSGELFF
DNA: TGTGCCAGCAGCCCCCGGGGGGGCCTGTCCGGGGAGCTGTTTTTT

size: .
D: TRBD1
J: TRBJ1-4
V: TRBV6-2/TRBV6-3
CDR3: CASSAAGQANEKLFF
DNA: TGTGCCAGCAGCGCTGCGGGACAGGCTAATGAAAAACTGTTTTTT

size: .
D: TRBD1
J: TRBJ1-1
V: TRBV7-9
CDR3: CASSLGQVMNTEAFF
DNA: TGTGCCAGCAGCTTGGGACAGGTCATGAACACTGAAGCTTTCTTT

size: once
D: .
J: TRBJ1-5
V: TRBV19
CDR3: CASRDAPGGYQPQHF
DNA: TGTGCCAGTAGGGATGCTCCTGGGGGGTATCAGCCCCAGCATTTT

size: few
D: .
J: TRBJ2-7
V: TRBV19
CDR3: CASSISAFGFGNEQYF
DNA: TGTGCCAGTAGTATATCGGCCTTTGGGTTCGGGAACGAGCAGTACTTC

size: .
D: .
J: TRBJ2-2
V: TRBV15
CDR3: CATSRPALAGELFF
DNA: TGTGCCACCAGCAGACCGGCCCTAGCCGGGGAGCTGTTTTTT

size: .
D: .
J: TRBJ1-2
V: TRBV19
CDR3: CASSRQGYGYTF
DNA: TGTGCCAGTAGTAGGCAGGGCTATGGCTACACCTTC

size: .
D: TRBD1
J: TRBJ1-4
V: TRBV5-4
CDR3: CASSIRTGGNHEKLFF
DNA: TGTGCCAGCAGCATCAGGACAGGTGGAAATCATGAAAAACTGTTTTTT

size: .
D: .
J: TRBJ1-1
V: TRBV5-4
CDR3: CASSMGARSYTEAFF
DNA: TGTGCCAGCAGCATGGGAGCTCGGAGTTACACTGAAGCTTTCTTT

size: few
D: TRBD1
J: TRBJ2-7
V: TRBV10-3
CDR3: CAISTGQGAKEQYF
DNA: TGTGCCATCAGTACTGGACAGGGGGCTAAGGAGCAGTACTTC

size: .
D: TRBD1
J: TRBJ2-7
V: TRBV4-3
CDR3: CASSQGFRVTGSARIYEQYF
DNA: TGCGCCAGCAGCCAAGGGTTTAGGGTGACAGGGTCTGCGCGGATCTACGAGCAGTACTTC

size: .
D: .
J: TRBJ1-1
V: TRBV7-9
CDR3: CASSLEVGGSTEAFF
DNA: TGTGCCAGCAGCTTAGAGGTTGGGGGGTCCACTGAAGCTTTCTTT

size: .
D: TRBD1
J: TRBJ1-3
V: TRBV9
CDR3: CASSDPPGGQGSGNTIYF
DNA: TGTGCCAGCAGCGACCCACCTGGGGGACAGGGCTCTGGAAACACCATATATTTT

size: .
D: .
J: TRBJ2-4
V: TRBV2
CDR3: CASGEGVQYF
DNA: TGTGCCAGCGGTGAGGGAGTACAGTACTTC

size: .
D: TRBD1
J: TRBJ1-2
V: TRBV7-2
CDR3: CASRTGTGGYTF
DNA: TGTGCCAGCAGGACAGGGACGGGTGGCTACACCTTC